These 4 T cell receptor beta chains were all obtained from the same sample, sequenced in a study of control samples from healthy donors and cancer patients. Some clones are missing from TCRdb's copy, which holds only in-frame ones; the method was immunoSEQ multiplex PCR. The data show just under 150,000 clones, 91% seen once. Sequencing was carried out using blood. These receptors were obtained from a man aged 30-40 years in good health.

This chain connects TRBV7-9 to TRBJ1-4, with D hard to call. The CDR3 spans 13 residues. V was clipped by 2 bases and J by 5 bases, with 6 bases between them. Germline V CDR1 and CDR2: SEHNR, FQNEAQ (reference sequence). CDR3 bases: TGTGCCAGCAGCTTAATTAACAATGAAAAACTGTTTTTT. Translating gives CASSLINNEKLFF. The variable domain in full, with the rest retrieved from reference TRBV7-9 and TRBJ1-4, is DTGVSQNPRHKITKRGQNVTFRCDPISEHNRLYWYRQTLGQGPEFLTYFQNEAQLEKSRLLSDRFSAERPKGSFSTLEIQRTEQGDSAMYLCASSLINNEKLFFGSGTQLSVL.

This clone appeared a single time. V and J are TRBV19 and TRBJ2-1; TRBD1 aligns across 7 bases. The CDR3 contains 17 residues. The germline CDR1 and CDR2 sequences are LNHDA and SQIVND (reference sequence). J lost 2 bases, V lost 2 bases, and 9 bases had no gene match. CDR3 in DNA: TGTGCCAGTAGTATATTTATAGGGGGCCTTACCTACAATGAGCAGTTCTTC. As protein: CASSIFIGGLTYNEQFF.

This chain uses TRBV19 with TRBJ2-1; 9 nucleotides line up with TRBD1. With 7 bases clipped from V and 6 bases from J, the junction kept 16 bases outside the gene matches. The germline CDR1 and CDR2 sequences are LNHDA and SQIVND (reference sequence). CDR3 length: 17 residues. Written as DNA, the CDR3 is TGTGCCAGTACTTTCAACAGGGGGCATGGGGCCACCAATGAGCAGTTCTTC. Its protein is CASTFNRGHGATNEQFF.

The chain carries TRBV28 and TRBJ2-1, with D unresolved. The V end lost 4 bases, the J end lost 8 bases, and 9 bases lay between the germline ends. Per germline, CDR1 MDHEN and CDR2 SYDVKM. CDR3 length equals 12 residues. The CDR3 here is CASSWSLDEQFF. CDR3 DNA: TGTGCCAGCAGTTGGTCCTTGGATGAGCAGTTCTTC.